This T cell receptor (beta chain) was observed in a study of shared T cell receptors in the human thymus. Generated by immunoSEQ multiplex PCR, the TCRdb table keeps only in-frame clones and is missing some. Among over 350,000 clones listed, 85% to 95% were seen once. The CDR3 consists of 19 residues. Trimming took 0 bases from V and 7 from J, leaving 26 bases between them. From germline, CDR1 is SGHDT and CDR2 YYEEEE. Sequences were obtained from thymocytes. The chain recombines TRBV5-6 with TRBJ2-4; weak D call: TRBD1 (6 bases). This TCR derives from a human donor. CDR3 sequence: CASSLAGQSRDTTMNIQYF. The CDR3 nucleotides are TGTGCCAGCAGCTTGGCCGGGCAATCTCGGGACACAACCATGAACATTCAGTACTTC.